This entry lists 11 T cell receptor beta chains sequenced from one sample in a study of T cells in women clearing cervical HPV infection. Only in-frame clones appear in the TCRdb table, and some are missing; sequencing was by immunoSEQ multiplex PCR. This sample lists 25,000 to 35,000 clones; its ten largest clones have approximately 22%. The source material was blood buffy coat. The source of these receptors is a woman aged 18 to 75 with a cervical HPV16 infection that either progressed to CIN3+ or cleared (not recorded which).

As regards this clone: The missing CDR3 end, 3 residues past where the read stops, is filled in from the germline J gene. The chain combines TRBV19 with TRBJ1-3, with 7 bases matching TRBD1. V lost 1 base to trimming and J lost 0 bases; unmatched junction nucleotides: 0. This CDR3 region has 15 residues. Germline assignment: CDR1 LNHDA and CDR2 SQIVND (reference sequence). CDR3 sequence reads: CASSIGDSSGNTIYF. The sequenced part of the CDR3 DNA is TGTGCCAGTAGTATAGGGGACAGCTCTGGAAACACC. Using reference TRBV19 and TRBJ1-3 for the parts outside the CDR3, the full variable domain is DGGITQSPKYLFRKEGQNVTLSCEQNLNHDAMYWYRQDPGQGLRLIYYSQIVNDFQKGDIAEGYSVSREKKESFPLTVTSAQKNPTAFYLCASSIGDSSGNTIYFGEGSWLTVV.

As for this clone: The sequenced fragment ends 3 residues before the CDR3 boundary, so the rest is inferred from the germline J gene. The rearrangement links TRBV5-1 to TRBJ2-2; tentatively, D is TRBD2 (5 bases). The CDR3 has 16 residues. Germline V gene lookup returns CDR1 SGHRS and CDR2 YFSETQ. The V end was cut by 0 bases, the J end by 4 bases, with 13 bases between. CDR3: CASSLATTLGTGELFF. The part of the CDR3 DNA that was read is TGCGCCAGCAGCTTGGCGACTACCCTGGGCACCGGGGAG. The variable domain in full, with the rest retrieved from reference TRBV5-1 and TRBJ2-2, is KAGVTQTPRYLIKTRGQQVTLSCSPISGHRSVSWYQQTPGQGLQFLFEYFSETQRNKGNFPGRFSGRQFSNSRSEMNVSTLELGDSALYLCASSLATTLGTGELFFGEGSRLTVL.

Regarding this clone: The read terminates 3 residues before the CDR3 end, so the remaining end is supplied by the germline J gene. The V gene is TRBV7-9, the J gene TRBJ2-4, with a tentative D call TRBD2 (5 bases). CDR1 and CDR2 (germline): SEHNR, FQNEAQ (reference sequence). CDR3 size: 13 residues. This chain's CDR3 is CASSSQVTGGQYF. CDR3 DNA (partial): TGTGCCAGCAGCTCGCAGGTGACCGGAGGT.

With regard to this clone: The sequence runs out 3 residues before the end of the CDR3; the remainder is reconstructed from the germline J gene. V and J are TRBV29-1 and TRBJ2-2; tentative D call: TRBD2 (5 bases). Germline V gives CDR1 SQVTM, CDR2 ANQGSEA. There are 12 residues in the CDR3. V was cut by 7 bases and J by 1 base, with 7 bases left in between. The CDR3 loop is CSGRGNTGELFF. Incomplete CDR3 DNA: TGCAGCGGCCGGGGGAACACCGGGGAG.

To note about this clone: The read terminates 3 residues ahead of where the CDR3 ends, so the germline J gene completes it. The chain recombines TRBV4-1 with TRBJ2-5; perhaps TRBD1 as D (5 bases). The ends were cut back, 2 bases at V and 0 bases at J, with 10 bases in the middle. The CDR3 length is 15 residues. The V gene's germline CDR1 is MGHRA and CDR2 YSYEKL. The DNA read from the CDR3 is TGCGCCAGCAGCCAACCTGACAGAGACCAAGAGACC. Its protein product is CASSQPDRDQET. The complete CDR3 sequence is CASSQPDRDQETQYF.

Note on this clone: The sequence runs out 3 residues before the end of the CDR3; the remainder is reconstructed from the germline J gene. The chain couples TRBV19 to TRBJ1-2; 9 positions match TRBD1. There are 17 residues in the CDR3. Unmatched junction bases numbered 12, after V lost 4 bases and J lost 3 bases. CDR1 is LNHDA and CDR2 is SQIVND in the germline V gene (reference sequence). The CDR3 here is CASSSRTGARIDYGYTF. CDR3 bases read: TGTGCCAGTAGTAGTCGGACAGGGGCGAGAATTGACTATGGC.

A note on this clone: The CDR3 end falls 3 residues outside the read, so it is completed with the germline J gene. This chain uses TRBV29-1 with TRBJ1-3; weak D call: TRBD1 (6 bases). The length of the CDR3 is 14 residues. CDR1 is SQVTM, CDR2 ANQGSEA, per germline. The V end lost 7 bases, the J end lost 2 bases, and 15 bases lay between the germline ends. The CDR3 reads CSAEGGETGNTIYF. The sequenced CDR3 bases are TGCAGCGCCGAGGGGGGGGAGACTGGAAACACC.

As regards this clone: With the read ending 3 residues before the CDR3 end, the germline J gene is used to fill in that end. The V gene is TRBV7-6, the J gene TRBJ1-2; D unresolved. Trimming left V 2 bases short and J 3 bases short, with 7 bases between. The CDR3 sequence is 13 residues long. In germline, CDR1 is SGHVS, CDR2 FNYEAQ. The part of the CDR3 DNA that was read is TGTGCCAGCAGCTTAACAGTGGACTATGGC. It encodes CASSLTVDYG. The full CDR3 is CASSLTVDYGYTF.

About this clone: The read ends 3 residues shy of where the CDR3 ends; the end is completed using the germline J gene. This chain uses TRBV12-3 or TRBV12-4 with TRBJ1-3, with 8 bases lining up with TRBD1. The CDR3 has 15 amino acids. With 4 bases clipped from V and 2 bases from J, the junction kept 4 bases outside the gene matches. The DNA read from the CDR3 is TGTGCCAGCAGTTGGACAGGGTCTCCTGGAAACACC. This translates into CASSWTGSPGNT. In full, the CDR3 reads CASSWTGSPGNTIYF.

Details on this clone: The read finishes 3 residues shy of the CDR3 end, and the germline J gene is used to complete it. The gene calls are TRBV5-1 and TRBJ2-1; TRBD2 aligns across 13 bases. The CDR3 runs 16 residues. The V gene's germline CDR1 is SGHRS and CDR2 YFSETQ. After removal of 1 base from V and 6 bases from J, the junction contained 4 bases not matched to a gene. CDR3 DNA, as far as it was read: TGCGCCAGCAGCTTGCCTGGACTAGCGGGAGTCAATGAG. Translating it yields CASSLPGLAGVNE. The entire CDR3 reads CASSLPGLAGVNEQFF.

Remarks on this clone: The read is 3 residues too short to cover the CDR3 end, so that end is filled in from the germline J gene. This chain connects TRBV7-9 to TRBJ2-3, with D tentatively TRBD2 (6 bases). The CDR3 sequence is 12 residues long. Germline V gene sequence: CDR1 SEHNR, CDR2 FQNEAQ (reference sequence). The V and J ends lost 8 bases and 2 bases respectively, with 8 bases between them. The CDR3 region is CASRGNTDTQYF. The covered CDR3 bases are TGTGCCAGCCGCGGGAACACAGATACG.